The sequence of this T cell receptor beta chain was determined in a study of T cells in Graves' hyperthyroidism and ophthalmopathy. Overall study context: Peripheral blood was taken when the disease was first diagnosed, before any treatment began. Study-level findings and limits: With a median lead of approximately 6.4 months before onset, the model predicted ophthalmopathy.

This CDR3 spans 15 amino acids. Germline V gene sequence: CDR1 MGHRA, CDR2 YSYEKL. V dropped 5 bases and J dropped 1 base, with 15 bases sitting between them. The investigators amplified TCR beta CDR3 regions from RNA transcripts. HTBI primers were the set used in a first-round RT-PCR of the TCR CDR3. One entry per CDR3 protein results from TCRdb running MiXCR on the multiplex PCR reads. The profile shows 550,000 to 650,000 distinct CDR3 sequences, approximately 15% of them singletons. Progressors' blood was drawn at hyperthyroidism diagnosis, before ophthalmopathy symptoms. This clonotype has only a few counts. The target antigen is unknown.

The chain is built from TRBV4-1 and TRBJ2-7; D could derive from TRBD1 or TRBD2 (6 bases each). This sequence originates from a woman in her twenties or thirties with Graves' hyperthyroidism that later progressed to Graves' ophthalmopathy. Sequenced: blood. CDR3 nucleotide sequence: TGCGCCAGCAGCACGCGGGACATGGAATCCTACGAGCAGTACTTC. It yields the protein CASSTRDMESYEQYF.